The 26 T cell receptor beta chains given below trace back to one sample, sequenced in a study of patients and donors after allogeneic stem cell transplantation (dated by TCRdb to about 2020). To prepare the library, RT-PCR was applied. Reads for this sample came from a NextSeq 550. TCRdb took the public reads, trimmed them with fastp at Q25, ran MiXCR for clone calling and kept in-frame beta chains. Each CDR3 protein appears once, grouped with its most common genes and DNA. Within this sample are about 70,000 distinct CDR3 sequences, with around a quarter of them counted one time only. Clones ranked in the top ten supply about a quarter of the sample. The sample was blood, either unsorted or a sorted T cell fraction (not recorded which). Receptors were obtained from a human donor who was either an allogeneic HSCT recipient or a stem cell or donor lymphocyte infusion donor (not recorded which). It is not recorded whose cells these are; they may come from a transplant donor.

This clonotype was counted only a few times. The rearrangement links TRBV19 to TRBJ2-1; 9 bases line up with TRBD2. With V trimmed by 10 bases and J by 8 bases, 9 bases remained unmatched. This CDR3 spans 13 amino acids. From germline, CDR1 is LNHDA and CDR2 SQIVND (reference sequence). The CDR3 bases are TGTGCCACAAGCGGGAGGTACCTCGATGAGCAGTTCTTC. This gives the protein CATSGRYLDEQFF.

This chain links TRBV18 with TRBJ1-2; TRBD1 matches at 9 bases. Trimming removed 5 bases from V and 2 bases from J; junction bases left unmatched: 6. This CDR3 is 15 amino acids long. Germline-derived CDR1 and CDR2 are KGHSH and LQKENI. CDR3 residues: CASSTGQGINYGYTF. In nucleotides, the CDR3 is TGTGCCAGCTCAACTGGACAGGGGATCAACTATGGCTACACCTTC.

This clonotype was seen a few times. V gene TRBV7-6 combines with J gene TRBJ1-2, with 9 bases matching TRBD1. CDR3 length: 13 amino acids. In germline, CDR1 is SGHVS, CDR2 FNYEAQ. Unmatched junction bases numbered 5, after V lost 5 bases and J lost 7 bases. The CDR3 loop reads CASSPQGATGYTF. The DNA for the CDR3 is TGTGCCAGCAGCCCACAGGGGGCTACTGGCTACACCTTC.

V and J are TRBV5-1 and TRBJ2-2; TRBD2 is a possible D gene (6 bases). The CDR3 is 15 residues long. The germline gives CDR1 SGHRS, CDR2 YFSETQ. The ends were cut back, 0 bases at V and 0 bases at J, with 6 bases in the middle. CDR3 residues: CASSLGEANTGELFF. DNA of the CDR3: TGCGCCAGCAGCTTGGGGGAGGCGAACACCGGGGAGCTGTTTTTT.

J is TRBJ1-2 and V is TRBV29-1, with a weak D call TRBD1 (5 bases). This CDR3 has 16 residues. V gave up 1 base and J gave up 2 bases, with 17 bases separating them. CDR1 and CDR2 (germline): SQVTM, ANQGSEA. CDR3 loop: CSVEGVRGAGNYGYTF. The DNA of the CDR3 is TGCAGCGTTGAAGGGGTGAGAGGGGCAGGGAACTATGGCTACACCTTC.

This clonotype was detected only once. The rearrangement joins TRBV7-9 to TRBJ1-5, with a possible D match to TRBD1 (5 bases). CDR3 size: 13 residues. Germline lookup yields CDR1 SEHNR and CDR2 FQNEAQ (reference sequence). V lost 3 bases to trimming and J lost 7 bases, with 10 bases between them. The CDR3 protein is CASSFQGGQPQHF. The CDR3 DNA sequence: TGTGCCAGCAGCTTTCAGGGAGGACAGCCCCAGCATTTT.

In nucleotides, the CDR3 is TGTGCCAGCACCAAAAGGGGACTCGCACCACAAGAGACCCAGTACTTC. It encodes CASTKRGLAPQETQYF. The genes are TRBV27 and TRBJ2-5, with D tentatively TRBD2 (6 bases). V was clipped by 7 bases and J by 2 bases, with 20 bases between them. This CDR3 has 16 residues. The germline CDR1 and CDR2 sequences are MNHEY and SMNVEV (reference sequence).

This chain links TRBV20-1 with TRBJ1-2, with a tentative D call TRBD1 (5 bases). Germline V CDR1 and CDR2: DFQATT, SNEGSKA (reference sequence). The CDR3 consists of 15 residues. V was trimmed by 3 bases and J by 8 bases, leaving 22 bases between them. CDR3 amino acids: CSASGGGAGRQGYTF. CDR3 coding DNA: TGCAGTGCTAGTGGAGGAGGGGCCGGGAGGCAAGGCTACACCTTC.

The CDR3 loop is CASSSRWTGVTGELFF. The CDR3 nucleotides are TGTGCCAGCAGTAGCAGGTGGACAGGGGTTACCGGGGAGCTGTTTTTT. The V and J genes are TRBV12-3 or TRBV12-4 and TRBJ2-2; 9 bases align to TRBD1. The CDR3 covers 16 residues. J gave up 5 bases and V 5 bases, and 9 bases lay outside the gene matches.

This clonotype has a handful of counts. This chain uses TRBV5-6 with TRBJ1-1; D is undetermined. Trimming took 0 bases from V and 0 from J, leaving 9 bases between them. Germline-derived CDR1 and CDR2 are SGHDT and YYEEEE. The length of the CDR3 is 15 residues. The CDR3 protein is CASSLVDRMNTEAFF. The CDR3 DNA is TGTGCCAGCAGCTTGGTCGATAGAATGAACACTGAAGCTTTCTTT. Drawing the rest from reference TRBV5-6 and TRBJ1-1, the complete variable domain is DAGVTQSPTHLIKTRGQQVTLRCSPKSGHDTVSWYQQALGQGPQFIFQYYEEEERQRGNFPDRFSGHQFPNYSSELNVNALLLGDSALYLCASSLVDRMNTEAFFGQGTRLTVV.

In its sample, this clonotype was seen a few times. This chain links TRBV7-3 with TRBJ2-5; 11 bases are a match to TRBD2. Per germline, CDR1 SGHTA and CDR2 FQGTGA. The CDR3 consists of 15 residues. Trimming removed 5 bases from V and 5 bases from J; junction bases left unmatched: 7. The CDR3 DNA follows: TGTGCCAGCAGCCGAGGGACTAGCGGTTTGGAGACCCAGTACTTC. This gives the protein CASSRGTSGLETQYF.

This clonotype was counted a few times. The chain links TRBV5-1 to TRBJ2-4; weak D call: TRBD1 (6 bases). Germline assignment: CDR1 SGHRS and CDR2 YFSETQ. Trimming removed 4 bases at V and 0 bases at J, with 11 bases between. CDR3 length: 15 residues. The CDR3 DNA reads TGCGCCAGCAGCAACACAGGGTTAGCCAAAAACATTCAGTACTTC. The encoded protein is CASSNTGLAKNIQYF.

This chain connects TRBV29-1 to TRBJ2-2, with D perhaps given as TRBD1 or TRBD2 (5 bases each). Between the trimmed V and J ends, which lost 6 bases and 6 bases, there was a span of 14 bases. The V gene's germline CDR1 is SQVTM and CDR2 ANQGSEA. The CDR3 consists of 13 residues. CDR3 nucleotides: TGCAGCGTGGGACCCAGGGTCCCCGGGGAGCTGTTTTTT. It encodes CSVGPRVPGELFF.

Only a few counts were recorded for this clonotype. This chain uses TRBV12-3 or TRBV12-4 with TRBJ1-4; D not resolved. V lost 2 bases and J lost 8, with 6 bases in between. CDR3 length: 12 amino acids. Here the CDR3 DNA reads TGTGCCAGCAGTTTACTTTTGGAAAAACTGTTTTTT. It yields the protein CASSLLLEKLFF.

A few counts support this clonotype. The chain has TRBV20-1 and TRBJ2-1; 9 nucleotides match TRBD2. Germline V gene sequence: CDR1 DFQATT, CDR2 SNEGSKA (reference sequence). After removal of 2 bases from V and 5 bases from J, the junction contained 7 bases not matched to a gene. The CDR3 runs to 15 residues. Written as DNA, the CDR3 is TGCAGTGCTAGATGGGCGGCGGGAGGGCACAATGAGCAGTTCTTC. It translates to CSARWAAGGHNEQFF.

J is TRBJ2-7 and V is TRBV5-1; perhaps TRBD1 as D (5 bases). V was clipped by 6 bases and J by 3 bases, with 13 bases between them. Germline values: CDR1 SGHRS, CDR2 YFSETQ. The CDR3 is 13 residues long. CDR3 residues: CASTISDSYEQYF. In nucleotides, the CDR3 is TGCGCCAGCACCATATCCGACAGCTACGAGCAGTACTTC.

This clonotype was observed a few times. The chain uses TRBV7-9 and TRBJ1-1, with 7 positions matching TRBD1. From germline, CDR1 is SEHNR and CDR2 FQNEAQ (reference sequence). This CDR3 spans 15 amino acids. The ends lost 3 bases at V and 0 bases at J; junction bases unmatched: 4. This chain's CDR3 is CASSLADRLNTEAFF. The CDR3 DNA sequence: TGTGCCAGCAGCTTGGCGGACAGGTTGAACACTGAAGCTTTCTTT.

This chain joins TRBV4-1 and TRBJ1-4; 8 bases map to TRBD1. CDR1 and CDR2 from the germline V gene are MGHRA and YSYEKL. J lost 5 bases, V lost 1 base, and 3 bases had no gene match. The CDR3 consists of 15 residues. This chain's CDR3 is CASSQARGPNEKLFF. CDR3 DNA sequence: TGCGCCAGCAGCCAAGCCAGGGGGCCCAATGAAAAACTGTTTTTT.

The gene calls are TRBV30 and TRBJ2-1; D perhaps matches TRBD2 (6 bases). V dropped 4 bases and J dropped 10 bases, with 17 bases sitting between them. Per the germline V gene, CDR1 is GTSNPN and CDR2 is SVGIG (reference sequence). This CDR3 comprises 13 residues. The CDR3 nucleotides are TGTGCCTGGACCCCCCTAGCGCGGCCGGAGCAGTTCTTC. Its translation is CAWTPLARPEQFF.

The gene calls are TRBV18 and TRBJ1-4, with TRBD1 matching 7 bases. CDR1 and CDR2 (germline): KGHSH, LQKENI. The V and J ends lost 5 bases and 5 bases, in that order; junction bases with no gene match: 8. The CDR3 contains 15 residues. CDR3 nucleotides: TGTGCCAGCTCAGCGTGGACAGGAGAGAATGAAAAACTGTTTTTT. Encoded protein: CASSAWTGENEKLFF.

The CDR3 sequence: CSIRGAYEQYF. Here the CDR3 DNA reads TGCAGCATCCGCGGGGCCTACGAGCAGTACTTC. This rearrangement joins TRBV29-1 to TRBJ2-7; possible D gene TRBD2, 6 bases. The germline CDR1 and CDR2 sequences are SQVTM and ANQGSEA. There are 11 residues in the CDR3. Trimming cost V 8 bases and J 2 bases, with 10 bases left between them.

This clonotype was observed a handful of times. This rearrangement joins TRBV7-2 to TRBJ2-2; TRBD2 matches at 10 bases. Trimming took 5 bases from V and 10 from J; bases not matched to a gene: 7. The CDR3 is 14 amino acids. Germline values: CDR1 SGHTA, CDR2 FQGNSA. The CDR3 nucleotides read TGTGCCAGCAGCGTTAGCGGGAGGCTGGTGGAGCTGTTTTTT. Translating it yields CASSVSGRLVELFF.

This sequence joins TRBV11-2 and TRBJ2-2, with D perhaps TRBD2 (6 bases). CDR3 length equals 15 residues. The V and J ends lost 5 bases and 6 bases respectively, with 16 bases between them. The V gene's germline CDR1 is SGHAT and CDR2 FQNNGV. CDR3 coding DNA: TGTGCCAGCAGCCCCCTTGGGGGGAGCGCCGGGGAGCTGTTTTTT. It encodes CASSPLGGSAGELFF.

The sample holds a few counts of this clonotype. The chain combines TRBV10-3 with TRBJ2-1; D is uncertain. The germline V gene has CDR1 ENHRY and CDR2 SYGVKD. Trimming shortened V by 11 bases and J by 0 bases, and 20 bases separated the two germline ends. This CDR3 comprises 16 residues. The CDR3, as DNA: TGTGCCGCCTGGCCAATTAGCCATAGCTCCTACAATGAGCAGTTCTTC. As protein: CAAWPISHSSYNEQFF.

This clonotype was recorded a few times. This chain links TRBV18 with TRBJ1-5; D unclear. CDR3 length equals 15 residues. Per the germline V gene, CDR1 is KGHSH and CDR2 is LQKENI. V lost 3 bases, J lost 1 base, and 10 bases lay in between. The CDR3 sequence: CASSPAARSNQPQHF. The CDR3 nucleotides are TGTGCCAGCTCACCCGCCGCCCGGAGCAATCAGCCCCAGCATTTT. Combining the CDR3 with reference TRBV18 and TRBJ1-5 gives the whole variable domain NAGVMQNPRHLVRRRGQEARLRCSPMKGHSHVYWYRQLPEEGLKFMVYLQKENIIDESGMPKERFSAEFPKEGPSILRIQQVVRGDSAAYFCASSPAARSNQPQHFGDGTRLSIL.

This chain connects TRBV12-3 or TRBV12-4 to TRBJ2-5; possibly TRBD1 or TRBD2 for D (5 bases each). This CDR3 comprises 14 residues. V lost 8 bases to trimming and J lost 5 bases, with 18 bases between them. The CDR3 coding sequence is TGTGCCAGCCTGAGGACCCCGGGGCGGGAGACCCAGTACTTC. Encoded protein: CASLRTPGRETQYF.